The clone carrying this T cell receptor (beta chain) has at least ten counts. Its cognate antigen is unknown. Cells sorted as Tregs were CD4+, CD25+ and CD127-/low. Constant-region reverse primers amplified full-length variable regions, followed by semi-nested Nested Universal Primer A PCR. MiXCR, applied by TCRdb to the 5' RACE reads, yields one record per CDR3 protein. The repertoire has over 45,000 distinct CDR3 sequences, less than 30% of them found once; the top ten carry 2.2%. Findings and limits, study-wide: Tumor-infiltrating Treg TCR alpha and beta sequences overlapped most with tumor naive CD4+ T cells, then blood naive.

The receptor was derived from a female donor with breast cancer. The specimen sequenced was tumor-infiltrating Tregs sorted from the breast tumor.

The CDR3 loop reads CSARRTGDSSYEQYF. The CDR3 DNA is TGCAGTGCTAGACGTACAGGGGACAGCTCCTACGAGCAGTACTTC. The V call is TRBV20-1, the J call TRBJ2-7; TRBD1 agrees at 7 bases. Germline trimming cut 2 bases from V and 0 bases from J; bases unmatched to any gene: 7. This CDR3 has 15 amino acids. Germline V gene data show CDR1 as DFQATT and CDR2 as SNEGSKA (reference sequence).